This T cell receptor (beta chain) was sequenced for a study of blood T cell repertoires in COVID-19. Germline-derived CDR1 and CDR2 are LNHDA and SQIVND (reference sequence). The CDR3 contains 14 residues. Trimming left V 3 bases short and J 4 bases short, with 10 bases between. The data were produced by immunoSEQ multiplex PCR, yet TCRdb's version contains in-frame clones alone and is incomplete. Of about 350,000 clones listed, approximately 89% are singletons. The V call is TRBV19, the J call TRBJ1-3, with D perhaps TRBD1 (5 bases). This clonotype was obtained from a woman aged 55-70 years with COVID-19, enrolled during active disease. The sequenced sample was peripheral blood. The CDR3 loop is CASSIAGYGNTIYF. CDR3 in DNA: TGTGCCAGTAGTATCGCAGGGTACGGAAACACCATATATTTT.